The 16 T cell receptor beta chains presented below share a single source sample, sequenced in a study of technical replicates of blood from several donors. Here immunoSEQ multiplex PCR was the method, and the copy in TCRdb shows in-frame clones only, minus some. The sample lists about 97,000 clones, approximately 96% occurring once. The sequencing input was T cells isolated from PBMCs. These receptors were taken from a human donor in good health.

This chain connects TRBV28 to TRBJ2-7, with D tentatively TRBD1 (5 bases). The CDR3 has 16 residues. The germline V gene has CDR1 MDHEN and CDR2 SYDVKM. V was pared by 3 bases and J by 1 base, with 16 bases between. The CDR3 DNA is TGTGCCAGCAGTTTTGGGGCGCTAGTTTCGTCCTACGAGCAGTACTTC. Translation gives CASSFGALVSSYEQYF. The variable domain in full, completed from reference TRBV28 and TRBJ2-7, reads DVKVTQSSRYLVKRTGEKVFLECVQDMDHENMFWYRQDPGLGLRLIYFSYDVKMKEKGDIPEGYSVSREKKERFSLILESASTNQTSMYLCASSFGALVSSYEQYFGPGTRLTVT.

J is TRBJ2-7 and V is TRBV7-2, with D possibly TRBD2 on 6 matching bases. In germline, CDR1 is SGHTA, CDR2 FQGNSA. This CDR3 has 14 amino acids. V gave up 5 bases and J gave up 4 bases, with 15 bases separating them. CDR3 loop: CASSPAGIQYEQYF. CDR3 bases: TGTGCCAGCAGCCCCGCGGGAATTCAGTACGAGCAGTACTTC.

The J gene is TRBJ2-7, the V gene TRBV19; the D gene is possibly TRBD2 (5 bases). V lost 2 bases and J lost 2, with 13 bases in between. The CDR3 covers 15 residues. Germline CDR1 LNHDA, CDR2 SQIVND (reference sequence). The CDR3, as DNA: TGTGCCAGTAGTATACCGGGGATTGGCACCTACGAGCAGTACTTC. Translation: CASSIPGIGTYEQYF.

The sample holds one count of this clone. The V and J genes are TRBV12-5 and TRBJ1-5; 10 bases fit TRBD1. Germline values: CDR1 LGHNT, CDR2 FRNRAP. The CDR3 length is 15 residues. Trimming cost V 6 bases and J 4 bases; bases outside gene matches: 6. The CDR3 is CASGPRTGGNQPQHF. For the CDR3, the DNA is TGTGCTAGTGGCCCTAGGACAGGGGGAAATCAGCCCCAGCATTTT. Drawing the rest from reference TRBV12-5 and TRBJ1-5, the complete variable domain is DARVTQTPRHKVTEMGQEVTMRCQPILGHNTVFWYRQTMMQGLELLAYFRNRAPLDDSGMPKDRFSAEMPDATLATLKIQPSEPRDSAVYFCASGPRTGGNQPQHFGDGTRLSIL.

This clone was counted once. The CDR3 sequence: CASSLARTEAFF. CDR3 nucleotides: TGTGCCAGCAGTTTGGCGAGGACTGAAGCTTTCTTT. The V gene is TRBV28, the J gene TRBJ1-1, with D unresolved. The ends were cut back, 3 bases at V and 5 bases at J, with 7 bases in the middle. The CDR3 runs to 12 residues. Germline V gene data show CDR1 as MDHEN and CDR2 as SYDVKM.

The CDR3: CASSIKDGSNQPQHF. The CDR3 nucleotides read TGTGCCAGTAGTATAAAAGACGGGAGCAATCAGCCCCAGCATTTT. The chain is built from TRBV19 and TRBJ1-5; D call uncertain. The CDR3 length is 15 residues. Germline V gene lookup returns CDR1 LNHDA and CDR2 SQIVND (reference sequence). V was pared by 2 bases and J by 1 base, with 9 bases between. The whole variable domain, remainder taken from reference TRBV19 and TRBJ1-5, is DGGITQSPKYLFRKEGQNVTLSCEQNLNHDAMYWYRQDPGQGLRLIYYSQIVNDFQKGDIAEGYSVSREKKESFPLTVTSAQKNPTAFYLCASSIKDGSNQPQHFGDGTRLSIL.

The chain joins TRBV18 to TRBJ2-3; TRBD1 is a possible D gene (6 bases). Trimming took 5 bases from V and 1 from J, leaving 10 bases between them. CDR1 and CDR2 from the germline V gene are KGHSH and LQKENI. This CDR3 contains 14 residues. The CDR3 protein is CASSGPGGTDTQYF. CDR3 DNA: TGTGCCAGCTCAGGACCAGGGGGCACAGATACGCAGTATTTT.

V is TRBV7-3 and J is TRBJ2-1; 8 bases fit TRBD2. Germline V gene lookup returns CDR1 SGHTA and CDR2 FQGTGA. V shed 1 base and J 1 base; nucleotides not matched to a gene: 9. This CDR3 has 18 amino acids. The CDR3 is CASSLKGKTSASYNEQFF. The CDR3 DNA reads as TGTGCCAGCAGCTTAAAAGGCAAGACTAGCGCGTCCTACAATGAGCAGTTCTTC.

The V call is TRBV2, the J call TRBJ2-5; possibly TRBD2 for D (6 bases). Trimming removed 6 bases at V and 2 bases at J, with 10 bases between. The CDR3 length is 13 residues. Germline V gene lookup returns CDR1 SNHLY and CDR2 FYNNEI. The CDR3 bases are TGTGCCAGCAGCCCGACTAGTCAAGAGACCCAGTACTTC. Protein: CASSPTSQETQYF.

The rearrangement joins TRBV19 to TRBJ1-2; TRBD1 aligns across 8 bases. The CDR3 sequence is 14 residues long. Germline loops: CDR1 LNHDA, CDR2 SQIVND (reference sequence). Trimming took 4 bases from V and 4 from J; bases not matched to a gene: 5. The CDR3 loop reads CASSTGTGRYGYTF. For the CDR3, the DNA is TGTGCCAGTAGTACAGGGACAGGTCGCTATGGCTACACCTTC.

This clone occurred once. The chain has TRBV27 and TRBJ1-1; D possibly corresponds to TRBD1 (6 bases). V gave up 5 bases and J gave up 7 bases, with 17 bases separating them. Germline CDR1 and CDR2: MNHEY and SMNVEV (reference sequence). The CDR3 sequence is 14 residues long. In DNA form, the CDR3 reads TGTGCCAGCAGTAGGGGGGGGGTTGTTGGTGAAGCTTTCTTT. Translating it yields CASSRGGVVGEAFF.

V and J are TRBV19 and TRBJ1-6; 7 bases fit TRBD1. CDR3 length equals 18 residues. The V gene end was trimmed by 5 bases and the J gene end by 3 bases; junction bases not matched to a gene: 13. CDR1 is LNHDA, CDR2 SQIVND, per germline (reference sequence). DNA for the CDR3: TGTGCCAGTAGTGCCTCCCGGGACAGCTCTTTCTATAATTCACCCCTCCACTTT. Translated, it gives CASSASRDSSFYNSPLHF.

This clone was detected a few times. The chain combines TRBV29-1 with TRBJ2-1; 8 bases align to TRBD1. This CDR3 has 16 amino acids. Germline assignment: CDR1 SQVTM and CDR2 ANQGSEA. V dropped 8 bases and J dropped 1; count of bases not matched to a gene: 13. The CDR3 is CSLPTGGMASYNEQFF. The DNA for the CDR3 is TGCAGCCTACCCACAGGGGGAATGGCGTCCTACAATGAGCAGTTCTTC.

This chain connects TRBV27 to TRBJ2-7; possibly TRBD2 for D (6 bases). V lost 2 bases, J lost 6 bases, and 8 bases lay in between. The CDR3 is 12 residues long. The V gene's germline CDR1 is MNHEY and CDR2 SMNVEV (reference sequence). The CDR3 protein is CASSLLGGEQYF. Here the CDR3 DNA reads TGTGCCAGCAGTTTACTGGGAGGCGAGCAGTACTTC.

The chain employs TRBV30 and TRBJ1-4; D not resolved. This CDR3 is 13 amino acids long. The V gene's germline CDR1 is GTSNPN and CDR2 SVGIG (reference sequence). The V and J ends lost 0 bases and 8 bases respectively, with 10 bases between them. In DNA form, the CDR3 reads TGTGCCTGGAGTGTACTTGAGGAAGAAAAACTGTTTTTT. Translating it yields CAWSVLEEEKLFF.

CDR3 amino acids: CASEITGLAGVWTGELFF. The CDR3 nucleotides are TGTGCCAGCGAGATCACGGGACTAGCGGGAGTGTGGACCGGGGAGCTGTTTTTT. The chain recombines TRBV13 with TRBJ2-2, with 14 positions matching TRBD2. The CDR3 loop spans 18 amino acids. Germline CDR1 reads PRHDT; CDR2 reads FYEKMQ (reference sequence). The junction had 13 bases not matched to a gene; V was cut back by 8 bases and J by 5 bases.